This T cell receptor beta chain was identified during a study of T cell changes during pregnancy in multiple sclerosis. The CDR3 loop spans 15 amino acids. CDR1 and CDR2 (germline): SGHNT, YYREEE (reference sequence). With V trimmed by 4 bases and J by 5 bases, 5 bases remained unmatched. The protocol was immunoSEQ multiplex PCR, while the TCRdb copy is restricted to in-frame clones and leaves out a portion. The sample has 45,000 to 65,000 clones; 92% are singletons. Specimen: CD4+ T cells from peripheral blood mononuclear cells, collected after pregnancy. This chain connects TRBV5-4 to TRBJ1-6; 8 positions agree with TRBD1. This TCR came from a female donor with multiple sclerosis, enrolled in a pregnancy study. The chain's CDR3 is CASSTPTGDNSPLHF. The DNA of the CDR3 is TGTGCCAGCAGCACCCCGACAGGGGATAATTCACCCCTCCACTTT. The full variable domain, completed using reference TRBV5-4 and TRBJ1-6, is ETGVTQSPTHLIKTRGQQVTLRCSSQSGHNTVSWYQQALGQGPQFIFQYYREEENGRGNFPPRFSGLQFPNYSSELNVNALELDDSALYLCASSTPTGDNSPLHFGNGTRLTVT.